There are a few counts of the clone carrying this T cell receptor (beta chain). Its antigen remains unknown. Germline V lookup: CDR1 SGHKS, CDR2 YYEKEE (reference sequence). Trimming removed 1 base at V and 2 bases at J, with 6 bases between. The CDR3 has 13 amino acids. Via MiXCR, TCRdb re-called the 5' RACE reads, giving one row per CDR3 protein. Of about 73,000 distinct CDR3 sequences in the sample, roughly 7.7% were seen once. The sample belongs to a study of T cells after yellow fever vaccination. Broader study findings: Peaking faster, on day 5 versus 15, the secondary response was nonetheless weaker. Post-booster repertoires again held most primary-vaccination clones (about 96% CD4, 85% to 90% CD8). A small proportion of clonotypes was detected in both the CD4 and CD8 compartments. FACS-sorted repertoires might harbor abundant contaminating clonotypes from the bulk population.

This material consisted of CD8+ T cells sorted from PBMCs, taken on the day of the yellow fever booster vaccination. This TCR derives from a young man who received the YFV17D yellow fever vaccine. This chain uses TRBV5-5 with TRBJ2-5, with D uncertain. The CDR3 protein is CASSLWRQETQYF. The CDR3 region has the DNA TGTGCCAGCAGCTTGTGGCGGCAAGAGACCCAGTACTTC.